A selection of T cell receptor beta chains follows, all from one sample in a study of cytomegalovirus exposure and HLA in healthy donors. Repertoires were generated with immunoSEQ multiplex PCR, while TCRdb's copy carries only in-frame clones and drops some. The repertoire includes approximately 190,000 clones, over 70% of them detected once, and 3.8% sits in the top ten. Sequenced material: PBMCs. These receptors all come from a man over 45 in good health and CMV-seronegative. The CDR3 runs from the conserved cysteine through the conserved F or W. The D gene is left open where the match is weak. Clone size is shown for a subset of rows, as once, few, many or a class of expanded clone.

d_gene: NA
abundance: NA
j_gene: TRBJ1-5
v_gene: TRBV29-1
len: 13
CDR3nt: TGCAGCGTTGAGCTAGGGGAGGGTCAGCCCCAGCATTTT
CDR3aa: CSVELGEGQPQHF

d_gene: NA
abundance: few
j_gene: TRBJ2-2
v_gene: TRBV9
len: 15
CDR3nt: TGTGCCAGCAGCGTGCCCACCGCGGGCACCGGGGAGCTGTTTTTT
CDR3aa: CASSVPTAGTGELFF

d_gene: NA
abundance: NA
j_gene: TRBJ2-1
v_gene: TRBV5-1
len: 16
CDR3nt: TGCGCCAGCAGCTTGGATCTCGGCAGGGCCTACAATGAGCAGTTCTTC
CDR3aa: CASSLDLGRAYNEQFF

d_gene: TRBD1
abundance: NA
j_gene: TRBJ2-7
v_gene: TRBV13
len: 14
CDR3nt: TGTGCCAGCAGCGTCAGACAGGGTGGGTACGAGCAGTACTTC
CDR3aa: CASSVRQGGYEQYF

d_gene: TRBD1
abundance: NA
j_gene: TRBJ1-6
v_gene: TRBV6-6
len: 13
CDR3nt: TGTGCCATCTCGGGACAGGCTAATTCACCCCTCCACTTT
CDR3aa: CAISGQANSPLHF

d_gene: TRBD2
abundance: NA
j_gene: TRBJ2-1
v_gene: TRBV5-4
len: 15
CDR3nt: TGTGCCAGCAGCTTGGCTAGCGGGGGGTCCAATGAGCAGTTCTTC
CDR3aa: CASSLASGGSNEQFF

d_gene: NA
abundance: NA
j_gene: TRBJ1-2
v_gene: TRBV16
len: 13
CDR3nt: TGTGCCAGCAGCCGATCCACAGACTATGGCTACACCTTC
CDR3aa: CASSRSTDYGYTF

d_gene: NA
abundance: NA
j_gene: TRBJ1-1
v_gene: TRBV14
len: 15
CDR3nt: TGTGCCAGCAGCCATCCAACCCGAGATAACACTGAAGCTTTCTTT
CDR3aa: CASSHPTRDNTEAFF

d_gene: NA
abundance: few
j_gene: TRBJ2-2
v_gene: TRBV7-2
len: 16
CDR3nt: TGTGCCAGCAGCTTAGGGGAGGGGGTGAACACCGGGGAGCTGTTTTTT
CDR3aa: CASSLGEGVNTGELFF

d_gene: TRBD2
abundance: NA
j_gene: TRBJ2-4
v_gene: TRBV4-3
len: 21
CDR3nt: TGCGCCAGCAGCCAAGATGCGGAAGCGGGGGGGTGGGTTGGTGCCAAAAACATTCAGTACTTC
CDR3aa: CASSQDAEAGGWVGAKNIQYF

d_gene: NA
abundance: NA
j_gene: TRBJ2-3
v_gene: TRBV9
len: 15
CDR3nt: TGTGCCAGCAGCGTAGCCGGGGGGCAGGTAGATACGCAGTATTTT
CDR3aa: CASSVAGGQVDTQYF

d_gene: TRBD1
abundance: NA
j_gene: TRBJ1-5
v_gene: TRBV27
len: 15
CDR3nt: TGTGCCAGCAGTTTATCAGGACAGGGGGGTCAGCCCCAGCATTTT
CDR3aa: CASSLSGQGGQPQHF

d_gene: NA
abundance: NA
j_gene: TRBJ1-2
v_gene: TRBV7-2
len: 14
CDR3nt: TGTGCCAGCAGATCGGGGGGATCTAACTATGGCTACACCTTC
CDR3aa: CASRSGGSNYGYTF

d_gene: NA
abundance: NA
j_gene: TRBJ1-1
v_gene: TRBV19
len: 16
CDR3nt: TGTGCCAGTAGTTTATTACATCGAGGTCGGAACACTGAAGCTTTCTTT
CDR3aa: CASSLLHRGRNTEAFF

d_gene: NA
abundance: NA
j_gene: TRBJ1-1
v_gene: TRBV18
len: 14
CDR3nt: TGTGCCAGCTCACAAGCGGGAGGGAGCACTGAAGCTTTCTTT
CDR3aa: CASSQAGGSTEAFF

d_gene: TRBD1
abundance: NA
j_gene: TRBJ1-4
v_gene: TRBV5-6
len: 16
CDR3nt: TGTGCCAGCAGCCCCCCCTCCCGGGACAGGGGCGAAAAACTGTTTTTT
CDR3aa: CASSPPSRDRGEKLFF

d_gene: NA
abundance: NA
j_gene: TRBJ1-2
v_gene: TRBV29-1
len: 12
CDR3nt: TGCAGCGTCCGGGACTTTAACTATGGCTACACCTTC
CDR3aa: CSVRDFNYGYTF

d_gene: TRBD2
abundance: few
j_gene: TRBJ2-2
v_gene: TRBV19
len: 14
CDR3nt: TGTGCCAGTAGTATGGGGAGGGACACCGGGGAGCTGTTTTTT
CDR3aa: CASSMGRDTGELFF

d_gene: NA
abundance: NA
j_gene: TRBJ1-2
v_gene: TRBV7-9
len: 15
CDR3nt: TGTTGCAGCAGCGCTTACAGGGAAGGTTCTCCTGGCTACACCTTC
CDR3aa: CCSSAYREGSPGYTF

d_gene: NA
abundance: NA
j_gene: TRBJ2-2
v_gene: TRBV27
len: 13
CDR3nt: TGTGCCAGCAGTTTATTCCCTTACGGGGAGCTGTTTTTT
CDR3aa: CASSLFPYGELFF

d_gene: NA
abundance: NA
j_gene: TRBJ1-1
v_gene: TRBV5-6
len: 13
CDR3nt: TGTGCCAGCAGCTCTCAACTAAACACTGAAGCTTTCTTT
CDR3aa: CASSSQLNTEAFF

d_gene: TRBD1
abundance: NA
j_gene: TRBJ1-2
v_gene: TRBV5-8
len: 16
CDR3nt: TGTGCCAGCAGCTACCCGGGACAGGGACCTAACTATGGCTACACCTTC
CDR3aa: CASSYPGQGPNYGYTF

d_gene: NA
abundance: NA
j_gene: TRBJ2-2
v_gene: TRBV19
len: 14
CDR3nt: TGTGCCAGACTGGACAGCTTATTTACCGGGGAGCTGTTTTTT
CDR3aa: CARLDSLFTGELFF

d_gene: NA
abundance: NA
j_gene: TRBJ2-2
v_gene: TRBV9
len: 13
CDR3nt: TGTGCCAGCAGCGTAGGGACTGGCAGGGAGCTGTTTTTT
CDR3aa: CASSVGTGRELFF

d_gene: NA
abundance: NA
j_gene: TRBJ2-7
v_gene: TRBV6-5
len: 16
CDR3nt: TGTGCCAGCAGTTACTCCACCATGGGGAGGACCTACGAGCAGTACTTC
CDR3aa: CASSYSTMGRTYEQYF

d_gene: NA
abundance: NA
j_gene: TRBJ1-5
v_gene: TRBV5-1
len: 15
CDR3nt: TGCGCCAGCAGCTTTGGGCCAGGGGGCAATCAGCCCCAGCATTTT
CDR3aa: CASSFGPGGNQPQHF

d_gene: NA
abundance: once
j_gene: TRBJ1-2
v_gene: TRBV6-5
len: 14
CDR3nt: TGTGCCAGCCTCGCGGCCAGACCGCCCTGGGGCTACACCTTC
CDR3aa: CASLAARPPWGYTF

d_gene: NA
abundance: NA
j_gene: TRBJ1-2
v_gene: TRBV7-2
len: 14
CDR3nt: TGTGCCAGCAGCCCTAGGGGCGATAACTATGGCTACACCTTC
CDR3aa: CASSPRGDNYGYTF

d_gene: NA
abundance: few
j_gene: TRBJ1-6
v_gene: TRBV10-2
len: 16
CDR3nt: TGCGCCAGCAGTGTGACGTTCGGAGGTAATAATTCACCCCTCCACTTT
CDR3aa: CASSVTFGGNNSPLHF

d_gene: NA
abundance: NA
j_gene: TRBJ1-5
v_gene: TRBV6-6
len: 12
CDR3nt: TGTGCCAGCAGGACAGGTTCGCAGCCCCAGCATTTT
CDR3aa: CASRTGSQPQHF

d_gene: TRBD1
abundance: NA
j_gene: TRBJ1-1
v_gene: TRBV19
len: 14
CDR3nt: TGTGCCAGTAGTACCGACAGGGCGAACACTGAAGCTTTCTTT
CDR3aa: CASSTDRANTEAFF

d_gene: TRBD1
abundance: once
j_gene: TRBJ2-5
v_gene: TRBV2
len: 15
CDR3nt: TGTGCCAGCAGATCCGCAGGGGGAAGTCGGGAGACCCAGTACTTC
CDR3aa: CASRSAGGSRETQYF

d_gene: NA
abundance: NA
j_gene: TRBJ2-7
v_gene: TRBV6-5
len: 14
CDR3nt: TGTGCCAGCAGTTACTCGCTGGAGGGGCGCGAGCAGTACTTC
CDR3aa: CASSYSLEGREQYF

d_gene: TRBD2
abundance: NA
j_gene: TRBJ2-1
v_gene: TRBV7-9
len: 15
CDR3nt: TGTGCCAGCAGCCAACTAGCGGGGGAAATCAATGAGCAGTTCTTC
CDR3aa: CASSQLAGEINEQFF

d_gene: NA
abundance: NA
j_gene: TRBJ2-3
v_gene: TRBV2
len: 14
CDR3nt: TGTGCCAGCAGTGAAGCTCCCCCGGCAGATACGCAGTATTTT
CDR3aa: CASSEAPPADTQYF

d_gene: TRBD1
abundance: NA
j_gene: TRBJ1-6
v_gene: TRBV6-5
len: 14
CDR3nt: TGTGCCAGCAAAACCGGGACAGGGGGCACCACCCTCCACTTT
CDR3aa: CASKTGTGGTTLHF

d_gene: NA
abundance: few
j_gene: TRBJ2-1
v_gene: TRBV7-2
len: 15
CDR3nt: TGTGCCAGCAGCTTATCGGGGTCCCCCTACAATGAGCAGTTCTTC
CDR3aa: CASSLSGSPYNEQFF

d_gene: NA
abundance: NA
j_gene: TRBJ1-2
v_gene: TRBV4-1
len: 15
CDR3nt: TGCGCCAGCAGCCAAGAAAACTCAGGGAACTATGGCTACACCTTC
CDR3aa: CASSQENSGNYGYTF

d_gene: TRBD2
abundance: NA
j_gene: TRBJ2-7
v_gene: TRBV25-1
len: 13
CDR3nt: TGTGCCAGCCAACTAGCGGGGGGGTACGAGCAGTACTTC
CDR3aa: CASQLAGGYEQYF

d_gene: NA
abundance: NA
j_gene: TRBJ2-7
v_gene: TRBV29-1
len: 13
CDR3nt: TGCAGCGTTGAGGGACACAGCTCCTACGAGCAGTACTTC
CDR3aa: CSVEGHSSYEQYF

d_gene: NA
abundance: NA
j_gene: TRBJ1-5
v_gene: TRBV6-6
len: 14
CDR3nt: TGTGCCAGTAAAGTCGAAGGGGGAAATCAGCCCCAGCATTTT
CDR3aa: CASKVEGGNQPQHF

d_gene: TRBD1
abundance: NA
j_gene: TRBJ1-1
v_gene: TRBV7-9
len: 18
CDR3nt: TGTGCCAGCAGCTCCCGGCGGGGACAGGGGGACATGAACACTGAAGCTTTCTTT
CDR3aa: CASSSRRGQGDMNTEAFF

d_gene: TRBD2
abundance: NA
j_gene: TRBJ2-2
v_gene: TRBV5-6
len: 14
CDR3nt: TGTGCCAGCAGCTTGCTAGCGGGCACCGGGGAGCTGTTTTTT
CDR3aa: CASSLLAGTGELFF

d_gene: NA
abundance: NA
j_gene: TRBJ2-3
v_gene: TRBV4-3
len: 17
CDR3nt: TGCGCCAGCAGCCAAGACGTGGGGGGGGGCCAGACAGATACGCAGTATTTT
CDR3aa: CASSQDVGGGQTDTQYF

d_gene: TRBD1
abundance: NA
j_gene: TRBJ1-6
v_gene: TRBV2
len: 14
CDR3nt: TGTGCCAGCAACGCGGACAGGGGAGAATCACCCCTCCACTTT
CDR3aa: CASNADRGESPLHF